These 7 T cell receptor beta chains were sequenced from one sample in a study of blood T cells in healthy people across ages. Primed by a sample-barcoded 5' primer and a J-beta primer mix, a second PCR proceeded for 7 to 11 cycles. Via MiXCR, TCRdb re-called the 5' RACE reads, giving one row per CDR3 protein. The sample has about 1.1 million distinct CDR3 sequences, more than 30% seen once. Sequencing input: blood. The receptor source for this set is a man between 18 and 29 years old in good health.

This clonotype was detected only a few times. The rearrangement joins TRBV7-2 to TRBJ2-7, with TRBD2 identical over 7 bases. The germline CDR1 and CDR2 sequences are SGHTA and FQGNSA. With V trimmed by 4 bases and J by 2 bases, 8 bases remained unmatched. The CDR3 has 15 residues. The CDR3 region is CASSSLGGGPYEQYF. Here the CDR3 DNA reads TGTGCCAGCAGCTCCCTCGGCGGGGGACCCTACGAGCAGTACTTC.

J is TRBJ2-7 and V is TRBV30, with D possibly TRBD1 on 5 matching bases. CDR1 is GTSNPN, CDR2 SVGIG, per germline (reference sequence). The CDR3 sequence is 15 residues long. V lost 1 base to trimming and J lost 2 bases, with 15 bases between them. For the CDR3, the DNA is TGTGCCTGGAGTGCCCCTCCTGACAGAGCCTACGAGCAGTACTTC. Translated: CAWSAPPDRAYEQYF.

Remarks on this clonotype: Germline is not matched at one junction end, which may reflect a read error. The V gene is TRBV7-2, the J gene TRBJ2-1, with 8 bases that match TRBD2. Germline CDR1 and CDR2: SGHTA and FQGNSA. CDR3 length equals 16 residues. In DNA, the CDR3 is TGTGCCAGCAGCTTAGTTGGCGGGGGGATAAACAATGTGCAGTTCTTC. Translation gives CASSLVGGGINNVQFF.

This clonotype showed up just a few times. The chain carries TRBV27 and TRBJ1-1, with TRBD1 as a possible D gene (6 bases). V shed 6 bases and J shed 4 bases, with 15 bases lying between them. The CDR3 loop spans 14 amino acids. From germline, CDR1 is MNHEY and CDR2 SMNVEV (reference sequence). CDR3 in DNA: TGTGCCAGCAGCCCCCTACAGGGATCCACTGAAGCTTTCTTT. It codes for CASSPLQGSTEAFF.

This chain uses TRBV12-3 or TRBV12-4 with TRBJ2-3; D perhaps matches TRBD1 (6 bases). V dropped 5 bases and J dropped 6 bases, with 12 bases sitting between them. This CDR3 has 13 amino acids. The CDR3 protein is CASSIRGRDTQYF. CDR3 coding DNA: TGTGCCAGCAGTATCAGGGGCAGGGATACGCAGTATTTT.

This clonotype was seen a few times. The rearrangement links TRBV7-2 to TRBJ2-3; a weak D match, TRBD1 (5 bases). Germline CDR1 SGHTA, CDR2 FQGNSA. This CDR3 contains 15 residues. V was pared by 4 bases and J by 2 bases, with 13 bases between. The CDR3 here is CASSSYGAHTDTQYF. The DNA of the CDR3 is TGTGCCAGCAGCTCTTATGGGGCCCACACAGATACGCAGTATTTT. Full variable domain (outside the CDR3, taken from reference TRBV7-2 and TRBJ2-3): GAGVSQSPSNKVTEKGKDVELRCDPISGHTALYWYRQSLGQGLEFLIYFQGNSAPDKSGLPSDRFSAERTGGSVSTLTIQRTQQEDSAVYLCASSSYGAHTDTQYFGPGTRLTVL.

The chain is built from TRBV3-1 and TRBJ1-5; no firm D call. The CDR3 runs 15 residues. Per the germline V gene, CDR1 is LGHDT and CDR2 is YNNKEL (reference sequence). The V and J ends lost 0 bases and 9 bases respectively, with 15 bases between them. The CDR3 region is CASSQDLAAKAPQHF. The CDR3 DNA sequence: TGTGCCAGCAGCCAAGATCTGGCGGCAAAGGCGCCCCAGCATTTT.